In this sample, the clone carrying this T cell receptor beta chain turned up a few times. Antigen unknown. The V and J ends lost 6 bases and 5 bases respectively, with 11 bases between them. The germline gives CDR1 DFQATT, CDR2 SNEGSKA (reference sequence). CDR3 length: 12 amino acids. Described treatment: roughly ten-day PBMC culture with coronavirus spike peptide pools or control peptides (ViraFEST assay). Negative selection recovered the CD4+ T cells once they had spent nine to ten days in culture. This record comes from a study of vaccination and CD4 T cells after COVID-19. Study context: Recovered patients in the cohort numbered six men and four women, two of them Hispanic. Treatment of control cultures consisted of a CEFX pool, an HIV-1 Nef pool, or no peptide.

Cultured CD4+ T-cell DNA underwent Oncomine TCR Beta short-read sequencing. TCRdb independently ran MiXCR on the PCR reads; one entry per CDR3 protein. The table records some 12,000 distinct CDR3 sequences, roughly half of them present only once. The specimen comprised cultured CD4+ T cells from blood, sampled after SARS-CoV-2 vaccination. The chain employs TRBV20-1 and TRBJ1-5; D perhaps matches TRBD1 (5 bases). The source of this sequence is a human donor with COVID-19. The CDR3 DNA follows: TGCAGTGCGAAGGTGGGGGATCAGCCCCAGCATTTT. It specifies CSAKVGDQPQHF.